This TCR beta chain was observed in a study of blood T cell repertoires in COVID-19. Measured with immunoSEQ multiplex PCR; TCRdb has only the in-frame clones, and not every one. In the table there are 250,000 or so clones, about nine tenths of which are singletons. The germline CDR1 and CDR2 sequences are LGHNA and YSLEER. The J segment lost 5 bases and the V segment lost 3 bases, leaving 12 bases of the junction unmatched. This CDR3 spans 16 amino acids. The sample was PBMCs or T cells enriched from blood (not recorded which). The chain links TRBV4-3 to TRBJ2-7, with TRBD1 matching 8 bases. This sequence originates from a young woman with acute COVID-19. The CDR3 region is CASSHSRGRLGDEQYF. The CDR3, as DNA: TGCGCCAGCAGCCATTCCAGGGGGCGGCTCGGGGACGAGCAGTACTTC.